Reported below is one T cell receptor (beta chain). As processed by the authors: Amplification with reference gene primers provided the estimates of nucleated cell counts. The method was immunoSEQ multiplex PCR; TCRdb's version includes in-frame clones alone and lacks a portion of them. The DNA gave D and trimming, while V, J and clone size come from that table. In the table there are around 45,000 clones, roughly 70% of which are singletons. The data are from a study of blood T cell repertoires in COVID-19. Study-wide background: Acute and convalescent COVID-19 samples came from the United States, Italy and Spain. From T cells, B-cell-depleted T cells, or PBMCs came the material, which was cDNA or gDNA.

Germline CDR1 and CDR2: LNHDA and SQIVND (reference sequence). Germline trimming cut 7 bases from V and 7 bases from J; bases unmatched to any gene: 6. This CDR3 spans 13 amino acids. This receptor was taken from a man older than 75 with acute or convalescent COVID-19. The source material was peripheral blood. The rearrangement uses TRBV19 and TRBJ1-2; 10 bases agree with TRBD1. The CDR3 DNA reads TGTGCCAGTATCGCCGGGACAGGGGTTGGCTACACCTTC. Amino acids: CASIAGTGVGYTF.